The rows below give T cell receptor beta chains drawn from one sample of a study of brain T cells in children with intractable seizures. Repertoires were generated with immunoSEQ multiplex PCR, while TCRdb's copy carries only in-frame clones and drops some. In the table there are about 340,000 clones, approximately 93% of which are singletons. This material consisted of peripheral blood, taken 5 to 6 months after surgery. The receptors here all came from a boy younger than two with tuberous sclerosis and intractable seizures. Both conserved end residues are part of each CDR3. The D gene is left open where the match is weak. Expanded clones are given a class, and other clones once, few, many or no size at all.

>NA|TRBV24-1|TRBJ2-1|NA
TGTGCCACCAGTGTACCCGGGGCCACCTACAATGAGCAGTTCTTC
CATSVPGATYNEQFF
>NA|TRBV2|TRBJ1-2|NA
TGTGCCAGCAATCGGGACAACGGAGTCTATGGCTACACCTTC
CASNRDNGVYGYTF
>NA|TRBV3-1/TRBV3-2|TRBJ2-4|TRBD2
TGTGCCAGCACTAGCGGAAACATTCAGTACTTC
CASTSGNIQYF
>NA|TRBV5-6|TRBJ1-1|NA
TGTGCCAGCAGCTTGGGGTTTGGGGGGACTGAAGCTTTCTTT
CASSLGFGGTEAFF
>NA|TRBV3-1/TRBV3-2|TRBJ2-3|NA
TGTGCCAGCAGCCAAGGGTTCTGGGCGGGGAGCACAGATACGCAGTATTTT
CASSQGFWAGSTDTQYF
>once|TRBV6-1|TRBJ1-5|NA
TGTGCCAGCAGTGATCGGCGGGACGGCAATCAGCCCCAGCATTTT
CASSDRRDGNQPQHF
>NA|TRBV30|TRBJ2-5|NA
TGTGCCTGGAGGGGGAAACAGACCCAGTACTTC
CAWRGKQTQYF
>NA|TRBV29-1|TRBJ1-1|NA
TGCAGCGTTGAAGGAAGGAACACTGAAGCTTTCTTT
CSVEGRNTEAFF
>once|TRBV7-3|TRBJ1-1|TRBD1
TGTGCCAGCAGTACAGGGGCGAACACTGAAGCTTTCTTT
CASSTGANTEAFF
>NA|TRBV27|TRBJ1-5|NA
TGTGCCAGCAGTTTGGATAGCAATCAGCCCCAGCATTTT
CASSLDSNQPQHF
>few|TRBV6-6|TRBJ2-7|NA
TGTGCCAGCAGCCCAGAGGCCTACGAGCAGTACTTC
CASSPEAYEQYF
>NA|TRBV3-1/TRBV3-2|TRBJ1-6|NA
TGTGCCAGCAGCCCGAGGGTTCGGGTGGATTCACCCCTCCACTTT
CASSPRVRVDSPLHF
>NA|TRBV24-1|TRBJ1-1|NA
TGTGCCACCAGAACAGTCCGAGACTCATATTGGTGGACTGAAGCTTTCTTT
CATRTVRDSYWWTEAFF
>NA|TRBV27|TRBJ2-7|NA
TGTGCCAGCAGTTCTAAGGACAGAATCTACGAGCAGTACTTC
CASSSKDRIYEQYF
>NA|TRBV6-2/TRBV6-3|TRBJ2-3|TRBD1
TGTGCCAGCAGTTACCCGACAGGGGGCTCCACAGATACGCAGTATTTT
CASSYPTGGSTDTQYF
>NA|TRBV6-5|TRBJ2-7|TRBD1
TGTGCCAGCAGTCGAGACAGGGCCTCCTACGAGCAGTACTTC
CASSRDRASYEQYF
>NA|TRBV5-1|TRBJ2-3|NA
TGCGCCAGCAGCTTGGTGGGGGGAGGCACAGATACGCAGTATTTT
CASSLVGGGTDTQYF
>once|TRBV7-8|TRBJ2-3|NA
TGTGCCAGCAGCTCGCCCCCTGAGGGCACAGATACGCAGTATTTT
CASSSPPEGTDTQYF
>NA|TRBV30|TRBJ1-3|NA
TGTGCCTGGAGTATTAATACAGCAACCTCTGGAAACACCATATATTTT
CAWSINTATSGNTIYF
>NA|TRBV7-9|TRBJ2-5|TRBD2
TGTGCCAGCAGCTCCCCGCGGGAGGGGCTGGAGACCCAGTACTTC
CASSSPREGLETQYF
>NA|TRBV11-2|TRBJ2-7|TRBD2
TGTGCCAGCAGCTTAGGTGCCGGGAGGGGCTACGAGCAGTACTTC
CASSLGAGRGYEQYF
>once|TRBV19|TRBJ2-7|TRBD1
TGTGCCAGTAGTATTCAGGGGGATACCTACGAGCAGTACTTC
CASSIQGDTYEQYF
>NA|TRBV6-7|TRBJ2-3|NA
TGTGCCAGCAGTTACTCGCCTGGGACAAGTAGCACAGATACGCAGTATTTT
CASSYSPGTSSTDTQYF
>NA|TRBV11-3|TRBJ2-2|TRBD2
TGTGCCAGCAGCCGAGGAGGTTGGCTAGCGGGGGGAACCGGGGAGCTGTTTTTT
CASSRGGWLAGGTGELFF
>NA|TRBV25-1|TRBJ2-4|NA
TGTGCCAGCAGCCAAGTTAGAAATATACTAGCCAAAAACATTCAGTACTTC
CASSQVRNILAKNIQYF
>NA|TRBV27|TRBJ1-1|NA
TGTGCCAGCAGTTTTCCCAGGGCCGGGATCACTGAAGCTTTCTTT
CASSFPRAGITEAFF
>NA|TRBV6-1|TRBJ2-7|TRBD2
TGTGCCAGCAGTGAATTCCCCTCTAGCGGGGGGCCGGGGGAGCAGTACTTC
CASSEFPSSGGPGEQYF
>NA|TRBV4-1|TRBJ2-7|TRBD1
TGCGCCAGCAGCCAATACCAGGGGGCCGACTACGAGCAGTACTTC
CASSQYQGADYEQYF
>once|TRBV5-1|TRBJ1-1|NA
TGCGCCAGCAGCTTGGTACTGAACACTGAAGCTTTCTTT
CASSLVLNTEAFF
>NA|TRBV2|TRBJ1-5|TRBD1
TGTGCCAGCAGTGATCCGACCGGGACAGGGAATCAGCCCCAGCATTTT
CASSDPTGTGNQPQHF
>NA|TRBV27|TRBJ2-3|NA
TGTGCCAGCAGTCCACAGGGCGACTACACAGATACGCAGTATTTT
CASSPQGDYTDTQYF
>few|TRBV3-1/TRBV3-2|TRBJ1-1|NA
TGTGCCAGCAGCCAAGACCCAGGCAGAGCTTTCTTT
CASSQDPGRAFF
>once|TRBV27|TRBJ2-7|NA
TGTGCCAGCAGTTTTAGTGGGCCCTACGAGCAGTACTTC
CASSFSGPYEQYF
>NA|TRBV9|TRBJ1-2|TRBD1
TGTGCCAGCAGCGATGGACAGGGAGGTACTCGAAATGGCTACACCTTC
CASSDGQGGTRNGYTF
>NA|TRBV7-9|TRBJ1-3|NA
TGTGCCAGCAGCTCGAAAAGAGATAACAGGGCCTCTGGAAACACCATATATTTT
CASSSKRDNRASGNTIYF
>NA|TRBV4-1|TRBJ2-5|NA
TGCGCCAGCAGCACGACAGCCACTTACCAAGAGACCCAGTACTTC
CASSTTATYQETQYF
>once|TRBV13|TRBJ1-1|NA
TGTGCCAGCAGCTTAATGGGGGCGTATGCCAACACTGAAGCTTTCTTT
CASSLMGAYANTEAFF
>NA|TRBV2|TRBJ2-7|TRBD2
TGTGCCAGCTCCTCGGGTAGCGGGGGGTCTTCCTACGAGCAGTACTTC
CASSSGSGGSSYEQYF
>NA|TRBV9|TRBJ1-1|NA
TGTGCCAGCAGCCCAGGGTCTTTGAACACTGAAGCTTTCTTT
CASSPGSLNTEAFF
>NA|TRBV19|TRBJ1-5|NA
TGTGCCAGTAGTATAGATCAGGGAGGCGGTCAGCCCCAGCATTTT
CASSIDQGGGQPQHF
>few|TRBV2|TRBJ2-7|TRBD2
TGTGCCAGCAGTATAGCGGGAGGGACCTACGAGCAGTACTTC
CASSIAGGTYEQYF
>NA|TRBV13|TRBJ2-1|NA
TGTGCCAGCAGCTTCCTGGGCGGGTATGAGCAGTTCTTC
CASSFLGGYEQFF
>NA|TRBV10-1|TRBJ2-2|TRBD1
TGCGCCAGCATAAGGACCAGGGGGCAAACCGGGGAGCTGTTTTTT
CASIRTRGQTGELFF
>NA|TRBV12-3/TRBV12-4|TRBJ2-7|NA
TGTGCCAGCAGTGCTTCCTACGAGCAGTACTTC
CASSASYEQYF
>NA|TRBV3-1/TRBV3-2|TRBJ2-5|NA
TGTGCCAGCAGCCAAGCGAATAATCCTCAGGACCAGTACTTC
CASSQANNPQDQYF
>NA|TRBV28|TRBJ1-1|NA
TGTGCCAGCAGTTCGACTTTAGGGAACACTGAAGCTTTCTTT
CASSSTLGNTEAFF
>NA|TRBV4-2|TRBJ2-5|TRBD2
TGTGCCAGCAGCCAAGAAGGGCTAGCGGGGGAGGGGGAGACCCAGTACTTC
CASSQEGLAGEGETQYF
>NA|TRBV24-1|TRBJ2-1|NA
TGTGCCACCAGGGGGCGGGTTAGGGGTGAGCAGTTCTTC
CATRGRVRGEQFF
>NA|TRBV28|TRBJ2-3|TRBD1
TGTGCCAGCAGTTTTTCGGGGACAGGGGGAAGCACAGATACGCAGTATTTT
CASSFSGTGGSTDTQYF
>NA|TRBV9|TRBJ2-7|NA
TGTGCCAGCAGCGAGAGGGCATTTGCCTACGAGCAGTACTTC
CASSERAFAYEQYF
>NA|TRBV7-9|TRBJ2-7|TRBD1
TGTGCCAGCAGCTTATGGGACAGGGGGTACGAGCAGTACTTC
CASSLWDRGYEQYF
>NA|TRBV10-2|TRBJ1-1|NA
TGCGCCAGCAGTGAGTCTCGGGTGGGTATGAACACTGAAGCTTTCTTT
CASSESRVGMNTEAFF
>NA|TRBV9|TRBJ2-3|NA
TGTGCCAGCAGCTCCCAGGGGTCAGATACGCAGTATTTT
CASSSQGSDTQYF
>NA|TRBV28|TRBJ2-5|TRBD1
TGTGCCAGCAGTTTGGGCGTCGGACAGGCGGTCGAGACCCAGTACTTC
CASSLGVGQAVETQYF
>NA|TRBV4-2|TRBJ2-3|TRBD2
TGTGCCAGCAGCACCCGGGGAGGGGAAGATACGCAGTATTTT
CASSTRGGEDTQYF
>NA|TRBV20-1|TRBJ2-1|NA
TGCAGTGCCAACAGGGAACATGAGCAGTTCTTC
CSANREHEQFF
>NA|TRBV29-1|TRBJ2-1|TRBD1
TGCAGCGTTGGGACAGGTGATGAGCAGTTCTTC
CSVGTGDEQFF
>NA|TRBV6-1|TRBJ2-6|NA
TGTGCCAGCAGTGAGGGGACCGGGGCCAACGTCCTGACTTTC
CASSEGTGANVLTF
>NA|TRBV30|TRBJ1-2|NA
TGTGCCTGGAGTCGGGGAGGGTTAAACTATGGCTACACCTTC
CAWSRGGLNYGYTF
>NA|TRBV20-1|TRBJ1-2|NA
TGCAGTGCTAGAGATGATAGTGGCTACACCTTC
CSARDDSGYTF